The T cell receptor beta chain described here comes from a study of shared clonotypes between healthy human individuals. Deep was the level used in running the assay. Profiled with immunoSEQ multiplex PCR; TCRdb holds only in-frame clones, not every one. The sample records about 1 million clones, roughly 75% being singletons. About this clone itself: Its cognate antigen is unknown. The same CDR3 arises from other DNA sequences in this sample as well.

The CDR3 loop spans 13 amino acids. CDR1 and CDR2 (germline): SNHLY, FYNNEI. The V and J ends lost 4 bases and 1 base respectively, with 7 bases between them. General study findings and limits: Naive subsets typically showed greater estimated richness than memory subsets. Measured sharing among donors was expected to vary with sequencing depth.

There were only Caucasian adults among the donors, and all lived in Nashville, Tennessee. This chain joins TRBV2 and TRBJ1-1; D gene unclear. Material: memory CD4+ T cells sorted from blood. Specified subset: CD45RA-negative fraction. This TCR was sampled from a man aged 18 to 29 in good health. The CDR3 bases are TGTGCCAGCAGTGCGAAGGGGAACACTGAAGCTTTCTTT. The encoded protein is CASSAKGNTEAFF.